The clone carrying this TCR beta chain was counted only a few times. This entry belongs to a study of cytomegalovirus exposure and HLA in healthy donors. The germline V gene has CDR1 MDHEN and CDR2 SYDVKM. V shed 7 bases and J 1 base; nucleotides not matched to a gene: 4. This CDR3 is built from 14 residues. Use of 60 Vbeta and 13 Jbeta primers characterized the PCR. The protocol was immunoSEQ multiplex PCR, while the TCRdb copy is restricted to in-frame clones and leaves out a portion. The sample has some 30,000 clones, roughly 44% seen once. The material sequenced was PBMCs. V and J are TRBV28 and TRBJ2-4; 7 nucleotides match TRBD1. The TCR originated in a woman in her fifties or sixties in good health and CMV-seronegative. Here the CDR3 reads CASTRQGAKNIQYF. The CDR3 DNA reads TGTGCCAGCACGAGACAGGGTGCCAAAAACATTCAGTACTTC.